The 24 T cell receptor beta chains listed next were all sequenced from one sample in a study of T-cell reconstitution after alpha-beta-depleted transplantation in children (dated by TCRdb to about 2016). In the paper's terms, the treatment or condition label means: allogeneic hematopoietic cell transplantation with graft depleted of TCRalphabeta T cells and CD19 B cells. The library was prepared using PCR. For sequencing, an Illumina HiSeq 2500 was employed. TCR library preparation used molecular barcoding, with unique molecular identifiers applied to normalize quantification of the TCRbeta repertoire. TCRdb cleaned the public reads at Q25 with fastp, built clones with MiXCR and kept in-frame beta chains. Identical CDR3 protein sequences are pooled into one entry, listed with their most common genes and DNA. The sample profile shows a few hundred thousand distinct CDR3 sequences; approximately 11% of them were found once. The ten top clones hold roughly 30% of the sample.

Here the sequenced sample was PBMCs, taken before TCRalphabeta/CD19-depleted stem cell transplant. These receptors were collected from a child younger than two with acute myeloid leukemia, due to receive a stem cell transplant.

Points on this clonotype: This could be a read error, since a much larger clone is one nucleotide away. The V and J genes are TRBV28 and TRBJ1-2; weak D call: TRBD1 (5 bases). Germline lookup yields CDR1 MDHEN and CDR2 SYDVKM. The CDR3 runs to 12 residues. V was cut by 8 bases and J by 6 bases, with 13 bases left in between. The CDR3 coding sequence is TGTGCCAGCCGGGGGATAGTGGATGGCTACACCTTC. Protein: CASRGIVDGYTF.

This clonotype occurred many times. The chain combines TRBV12-3 or TRBV12-4 with TRBJ1-1; D call uncertain. Trimming shortened V by 7 bases and J by 5 bases, and 8 bases separated the two germline ends. This CDR3 spans 11 amino acids. Written as DNA, the CDR3 is TGTGCCAGCACCCCCAGAACTGAAGCTTTCTTT. Translation gives CASTPRTEAFF.

This clonotype came up many times. The CDR3 DNA is TGTGCCAGCAGTTTTTCGTCCACTGAAGCTTTCTTT. It specifies CASSFSSTEAFF. V usage is TRBV12-3 or TRBV12-4 and J usage is TRBJ1-1, with D unclear. CDR3 length: 12 residues. V lost 3 bases to trimming and J lost 4 bases, with 6 bases between them.

This clonotype was seen at least ten times. The chain uses TRBV4-3 and TRBJ2-2, with a tentative D call TRBD1 (6 bases). V lost 6 bases to trimming and J lost 1 base, with 18 bases between them. Germline V gives CDR1 LGHNA, CDR2 YSLEER. There are 17 residues in the CDR3. CDR3 bases: TGCGCCAGCAGTGTTGACCCTCGAGGGGGGAACACCGGGGAGCTGTTTTTT. Amino acid sequence: CASSVDPRGGNTGELFF.

This clonotype came up many times. The chain employs TRBV2 and TRBJ2-2, with D hard to call. V lost 6 bases and J 4 bases, leaving 3 bases between the germline ends. CDR1 and CDR2 from the germline V gene are SNHLY and FYNNEI. The CDR3 contains 11 residues. The CDR3 loop is CASRVTGELFF. CDR3 nucleotides: TGTGCCAGCAGAGTCACCGGGGAGCTGTTTTTT. Together with reference TRBV2 and TRBJ2-2, the CDR3 gives the full variable domain: EPEVTQTPSHQVTQMGQEVILRCVPISNHLYFYWYRQILGQKVEFLVSFYNNEISEKSEIFDDQFSVERPDGSNFTLKIRSTKLEDSAMYFCASRVTGELFFGEGSRLTVL.

This clonotype was counted ten times or more. The V gene is TRBV5-1, the J gene TRBJ2-3; no clear D. This CDR3 has 13 residues. V lost 0 bases, J lost 5 bases, and 7 bases lay in between. Germline V gives CDR1 SGHRS, CDR2 YFSETQ. CDR3 nucleotide sequence: TGCGCCAGCAGCTTGGAGGTTGAAGATACGCAGTATTTT. Encoded protein: CASSLEVEDTQYF.

This clonotype was observed at least ten times. The V and J genes are TRBV5-1 and TRBJ2-3; D gene ambiguous. The germline V gene has CDR1 SGHRS and CDR2 YFSETQ. V lost 0 bases and J lost 2, with 10 bases in between. The length of the CDR3 is 15 residues. This chain's CDR3 is CASSLGLHDTDTQYF. Written as DNA, the CDR3 is TGCGCCAGCAGCTTGGGACTCCACGACACAGATACGCAGTATTTT.

The rearrangement links TRBV25-1 to TRBJ2-7; 8 bases map to TRBD2. Germline V gene data show CDR1 as MGHDK and CDR2 as SYGVNS. The junction had 7 bases not matched to a gene; V was cut back by 1 base and J by 2 bases. CDR3 length: 16 amino acids. CDR3 sequence (DNA): TGTGCCAGCAGTGAATCCGGGACTAGTTACACCTACGAGCAGTACTTC. This gives the protein CASSESGTSYTYEQYF.

The sample holds a few counts of this clonotype. The chain carries TRBV20-1 and TRBJ2-3; 11 positions agree with TRBD2. The CDR3 extends over 14 amino acids. Trimming at V came to 5 bases and at J to 6 bases, leaving 7 bases not matched to a gene. Germline assignment: CDR1 DFQATT and CDR2 SNEGSKA (reference sequence). The CDR3 DNA reads as TGCAGTGCTTTAGCGGGGGGGGAGGGGGATACGCAGTATTTT. Translation gives CSALAGGEGDTQYF.

With regard to this clonotype: Being one base from a much bigger clone, this may be a read error. This chain's CDR3 is CASSLSRGNYGYPF. The CDR3 DNA reads as TGTGCCAGCAGTCTCTCCCGGGGGAACTATGGCTACCCCTTC. The chain carries TRBV6-1 and TRBJ1-2, with D possibly matching TRBD1 (5 bases). CDR1 and CDR2 from the germline V gene are MNHNS and SASEGT. The CDR3 is 14 amino acids.

This clonotype was seen ten or more times. The chain joins TRBV15 to TRBJ2-1; weak D call: TRBD1 (8 bases). CDR3 size: 14 residues. Trimming pared 3 bases from V and 7 bases from J, leaving 13 bases between. The germline V gene encodes CDR1 LNHNV and CDR2 YYDKDF (reference sequence). The DNA of the CDR3 is TGTGCCACCAGCAGCAGGGGGCGGGAGAATGAGCAGTTCTTC. This sequence encodes CATSSRGRENEQFF.

This clonotype was recorded at least ten times. This rearrangement joins TRBV18 to TRBJ2-1; D not certain. The CDR3 sequence is 16 residues long. V lost 2 bases and J lost 0, with 11 bases in between. CDR1 is KGHSH and CDR2 is LQKENI in the germline V gene. This chain's CDR3 is CASSPKDGASYNEQFF. CDR3 in DNA: TGTGCCAGCTCACCAAAGGACGGAGCCTCCTACAATGAGCAGTTCTTC.

This clonotype was observed at least ten times. The chain recombines TRBV27 with TRBJ2-4, with 8 bases aligning to TRBD1. This CDR3 spans 17 amino acids. Germline CDR1 reads MNHEY; CDR2 reads SMNVEV (reference sequence). J was trimmed by 0 bases and V by 4 bases; bases with no gene match: 8. Written as DNA, the CDR3 is TGTGCCAGCAGTTACGGACAGGGCCTTTTAGCCAAAAACATTCAGTACTTC. Protein product: CASSYGQGLLAKNIQYF.

This clonotype was counted ten times or more. This sequence joins TRBV6-2 or TRBV6-3 and TRBJ2-2; no definite D call. This CDR3 is 16 amino acids long. Germline CDR1 reads MNHEY; CDR2 reads SVGEGT. Trimming removed 4 bases at V and 2 bases at J, with 14 bases between. The CDR3 reads CASSLMKKTNTGELFF. Here the CDR3 DNA reads TGTGCCAGCAGTTTGATGAAGAAGACTAACACCGGGGAGCTGTTTTTT.

This clonotype was detected ten times or more. The V gene is TRBV2, the J gene TRBJ1-3, with D possibly being TRBD1 (6 bases). Trimming cost V 6 bases and J 4 bases, with 13 bases left between them. The CDR3 runs to 14 residues. The germline gives CDR1 SNHLY, CDR2 FYNNEI. CDR3 DNA: TGTGCCAGCAGGCCGGGGGCTCAGGGAAACACCATATATTTT. It specifies CASRPGAQGNTIYF. The full variable domain, its missing parts supplied by reference TRBV2 and TRBJ1-3, is EPEVTQTPSHQVTQMGQEVILRCVPISNHLYFYWYRQILGQKVEFLVSFYNNEISEKSEIFDDQFSVERPDGSNFTLKIRSTKLEDSAMYFCASRPGAQGNTIYFGEGSWLTVV.

In this sample, this clonotype turned up many times. The CDR3 nucleotides read TGTGCCAGCAGTCAAAGGGGACAGGGTTTTAATTCACCCCTCCACTTT. This gives the protein CASSQRGQGFNSPLHF. The chain employs TRBV12-3 or TRBV12-4 and TRBJ1-6; 9 nucleotides agree with TRBD1. This CDR3 comprises 16 residues. Unmatched junction bases numbered 8, after V lost 5 bases and J lost 6 bases.

This clonotype was recorded a few times. The rearrangement joins TRBV18 to TRBJ2-7; 9 bases fit TRBD1. Trimming took 3 bases from V and 0 from J; bases not matched to a gene: 3. This CDR3 region has 15 residues. CDR1 is KGHSH and CDR2 is LQKENI in the germline V gene. This CDR3 reads CASSPGTGHSYEQYF. In DNA, the CDR3 is TGTGCCAGCTCACCCGGGACAGGGCACTCCTACGAGCAGTACTTC.

CDR3 region: CSANAGTSGRTDTQYF. CDR3 in DNA: TGCAGTGCAAACGCCGGGACTAGCGGGAGAACAGATACGCAGTATTTT. The chain is built from TRBV20-1 and TRBJ2-3, with 14 bases matching TRBD2. The CDR3 contains 16 residues. The V gene end was trimmed by 6 bases and the J gene end by 3 bases; junction bases not matched to a gene: 8. From germline, CDR1 is DFQATT and CDR2 SNEGSKA (reference sequence).

This clonotype occurred many times. The rearrangement uses TRBV20-1 and TRBJ2-1, with a possible D match to TRBD1 (5 bases). Germline CDR1 reads DFQATT; CDR2 reads SNEGSKA (reference sequence). V gave up 0 bases and J gave up 1 base, with 16 bases separating them. This CDR3 has 17 amino acids. CDR3 DNA sequence: TGCAGTGCTAGAGATTTTATCCGGACATATTCCTACAATGAGCAGTTCTTC. It yields the protein CSARDFIRTYSYNEQFF.

Concerning this clonotype itself: A much larger clonotype is one base distant, so this may be a read error. V gene TRBV28 combines with J gene TRBJ2-5, with TRBD2 matching 14 bases. CDR3 length: 16 amino acids. The ends lost 2 bases at V and 7 bases at J; junction bases unmatched: 6. CDR1 and CDR2 from the germline V gene are MDHEN and SYDVKM. The CDR3 loop is CASSLNGTSGGRTQYF. Here the CDR3 DNA reads TGTGCCAGCAGTTTAAACGGGACTAGCGGGGGACGGACCCAGTACTTC.

This clonotype has at least ten counts. The rearrangement links TRBV7-3 to TRBJ2-3, with 8 bases that match TRBD2. There are 16 residues in the CDR3. V shed 1 base and J 4 bases; nucleotides not matched to a gene: 7. Germline V gene data show CDR1 as SGHTA and CDR2 as FQGTGA. Here the CDR3 reads CASSLRGPGLADTQYF. CDR3 nucleotides: TGTGCCAGCAGCTTAAGAGGGCCGGGACTAGCAGATACGCAGTATTTT.

This clonotype was detected once. V and J are TRBV5-6 and TRBJ2-1; TRBD2 matches 12 bases. The CDR3 loop spans 15 amino acids. J gave up 8 bases and V 4 bases, and 7 bases lay outside the gene matches. Germline V gene sequence: CDR1 SGHDT, CDR2 YYEEEE. DNA of the CDR3: TGTGCCAGCAGCACCGGGACTAGCGGGTCCGATGAGCAGTTCTTC. Protein product: CASSTGTSGSDEQFF.

This clonotype has a handful of counts. The V call is TRBV20-1, the J call TRBJ2-7; D gene uncertain. In germline, CDR1 is DFQATT, CDR2 SNEGSKA (reference sequence). Trimming removed 4 bases at V and 5 bases at J, with 15 bases between. The CDR3 covers 13 residues. The CDR3 region has the DNA TGCAGTGCTACGGACGGTCTTTGGGACGAGCAGTACTTC. It codes for CSATDGLWDEQYF.

The sample holds a few counts of this clonotype. V and J are TRBV2 and TRBJ2-7; D not resolved. The CDR3 consists of 15 residues. Germline-derived CDR1 and CDR2 are SNHLY and FYNNEI. The ends were cut back, 8 bases at V and 3 bases at J, with 20 bases in the middle. CDR3 sequence: CASRPFPTGYYEQYF. The CDR3 DNA reads as TGTGCCAGCCGCCCTTTTCCTACGGGTTACTACGAGCAGTACTTC.